This T cell receptor beta chain was found in a study of cytomegalovirus exposure and HLA in healthy donors. J was trimmed by 5 bases and V by 3 bases; bases with no gene match: 7. The CDR3 contains 14 residues. CDR1 WSHSY and CDR2 SAAADI come from the germline V gene. Study findings and constraints: CMV antigen specificity of three CMV-associated chains was confirmed in vitro. A later analysis found first-cohort TCR clusters tended to co-occur in the 120 validation repertoires. Cytomegalovirus-associated status was assigned to fewer than 200 TCR beta chains. Reports showed the classifier diagnosing cytomegalovirus status with high specificity and sensitivity.

As for this clone: The antigen is not known.

Profiling relied on immunoSEQ multiplex PCR, and the TCRdb table lists in-frame clones only, not all of them. The table has under 85,000 clones, roughly 94% seen once; the top ten hold over 2%. Sequences were obtained from PBMCs. The receptor's source is a woman between 18 and 29 years old in good health and CMV-seronegative. The chain employs TRBV10-2 and TRBJ2-7, with 7 bases aligning to TRBD2. Here the CDR3 DNA reads TGCGCCAGCAGTGATTGGCTAGCGGCAAACGAGCAGTACTTC. It yields the protein CASSDWLAANEQYF.